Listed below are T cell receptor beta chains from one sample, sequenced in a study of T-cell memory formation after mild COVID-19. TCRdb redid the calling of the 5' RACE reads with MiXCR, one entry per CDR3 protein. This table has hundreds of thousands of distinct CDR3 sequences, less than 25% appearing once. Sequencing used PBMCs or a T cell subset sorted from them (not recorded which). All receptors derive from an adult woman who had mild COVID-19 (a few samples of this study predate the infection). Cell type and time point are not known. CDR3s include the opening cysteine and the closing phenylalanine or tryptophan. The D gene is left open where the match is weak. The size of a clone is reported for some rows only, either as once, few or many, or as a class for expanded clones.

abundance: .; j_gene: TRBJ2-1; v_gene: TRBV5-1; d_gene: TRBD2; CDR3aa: CASGLAGSYNEQFF; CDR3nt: TGCGCCAGCGGCCTAGCGGGGTCCTACAATGAGCAGTTCTTC
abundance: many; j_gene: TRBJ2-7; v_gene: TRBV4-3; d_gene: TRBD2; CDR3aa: CASSLLAGGSYEQYF; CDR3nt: TGCGCCAGCAGCCTACTAGCGGGAGGAAGTTACGAGCAGTACTTC
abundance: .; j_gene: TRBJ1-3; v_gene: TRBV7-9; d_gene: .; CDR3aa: CASSLVIGNTIYF; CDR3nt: TGTGCCAGCAGCTTAGTGATCGGAAACACCATATATTTT
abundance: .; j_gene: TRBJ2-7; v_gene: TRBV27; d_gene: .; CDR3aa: CASSSGAGMGYEQYF; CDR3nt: TGTGCCAGCAGTTCAGGGGCAGGCATGGGGTACGAGCAGTACTTC
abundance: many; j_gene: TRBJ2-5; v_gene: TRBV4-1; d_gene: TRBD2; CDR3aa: CASSQDLAGGPVTQYF; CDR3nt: TGCGCCAGCAGCCAAGATTTGGCGGGGGGGCCTGTGACCCAGTACTTC
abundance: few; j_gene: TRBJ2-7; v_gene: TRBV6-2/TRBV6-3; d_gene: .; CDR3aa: CASSYSKQGTYEQYF; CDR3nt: TGTGCCAGCAGTTACTCGAAGCAGGGGACCTACGAGCAGTACTTC
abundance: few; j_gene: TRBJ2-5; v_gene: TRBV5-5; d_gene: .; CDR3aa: CASSFGGISETQYF; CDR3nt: TGTGCCAGCAGCTTTGGGGGGATCAGCGAGACCCAGTACTTC
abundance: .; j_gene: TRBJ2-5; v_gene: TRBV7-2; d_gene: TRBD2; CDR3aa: CASSLVGGAQYF; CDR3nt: TGTGCCAGCAGCTTAGTGGGGGGGGCCCAGTACTTC
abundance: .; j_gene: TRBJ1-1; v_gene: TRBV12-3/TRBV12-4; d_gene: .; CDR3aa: CASSLTFQIF; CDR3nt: TGTGCCAGCAGTTTAACCTTCCAGATCTTT
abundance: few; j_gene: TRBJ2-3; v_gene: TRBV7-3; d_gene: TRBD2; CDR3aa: CASSTAGGFTDTQYF; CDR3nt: TGTGCCAGCAGCACTGCGGGGGGATTCACAGATACGCAGTATTTT
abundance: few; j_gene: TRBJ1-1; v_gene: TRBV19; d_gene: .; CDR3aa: CASRGGAKNTEAFF; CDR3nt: TGTGCCAGTAGGGGGGGAGCAAAGAACACTGAAGCTTTCTTT
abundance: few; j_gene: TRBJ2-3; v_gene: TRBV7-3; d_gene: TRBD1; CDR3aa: CASGQGRGTDTQYF; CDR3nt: TGTGCCAGCGGACAGGGTCGGGGCACAGATACGCAGTATTTT
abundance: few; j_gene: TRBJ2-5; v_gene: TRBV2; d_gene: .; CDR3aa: CASRRDTAYQETQYF; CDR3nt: TGTGCCAGCAGAAGGGACACTGCGTACCAAGAGACCCAGTACTTC
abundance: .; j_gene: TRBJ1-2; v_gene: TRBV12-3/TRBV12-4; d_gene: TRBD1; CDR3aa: CASSRGTAYGYTF; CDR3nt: TGTGCCAGCAGTCGCGGGACAGCTTATGGCTACACCTTC
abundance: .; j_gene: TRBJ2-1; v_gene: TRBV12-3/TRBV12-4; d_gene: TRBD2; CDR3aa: CASSLRLAPTNEQFF; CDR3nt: TGTGCCAGCAGTTTAAGACTAGCCCCTACCAATGAGCAGTTCTTC
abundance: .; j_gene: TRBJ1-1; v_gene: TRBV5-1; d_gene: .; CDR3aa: CASSLKGEGENTEAFF; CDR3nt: TGCGCCAGCAGCTTGAAGGGAGAGGGGGAGAACACTGAAGCTTTCTTT
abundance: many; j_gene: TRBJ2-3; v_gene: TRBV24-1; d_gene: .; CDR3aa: CATSGSTDTQYF; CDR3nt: TGTGCCACCAGCGGGAGTACAGATACGCAGTATTTT
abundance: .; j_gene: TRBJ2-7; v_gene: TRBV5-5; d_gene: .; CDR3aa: CASSFVSGTYEQYF; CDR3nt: TGTGCCAGCAGCTTCGTTTCTGGGACCTACGAGCAGTACTTC
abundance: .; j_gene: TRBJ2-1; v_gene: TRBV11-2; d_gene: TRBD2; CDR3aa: CASRWTSGNNEQFF; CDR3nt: TGTGCCAGCAGATGGACTAGCGGGAACAATGAGCAGTTCTTC
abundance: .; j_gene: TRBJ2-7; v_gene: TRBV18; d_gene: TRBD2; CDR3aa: CASSRDSGGIYEQYF; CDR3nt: TGTGCCAGCTCACGAGATAGCGGGGGGATCTACGAGCAGTACTTC
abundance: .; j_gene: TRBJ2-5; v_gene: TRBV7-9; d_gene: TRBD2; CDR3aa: CASSSGGSKVLKETQYF; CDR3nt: TGTGCCAGCAGCTCCGGGGGGAGCAAAGTCCTCAAAGAGACCCAGTACTTC
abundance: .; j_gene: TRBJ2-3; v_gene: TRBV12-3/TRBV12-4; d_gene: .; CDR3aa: CASSLVSGGTTDTQYF; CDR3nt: TGTGCCAGCAGTTTAGTTTCCGGGGGCACCACAGATACGCAGTATTTT
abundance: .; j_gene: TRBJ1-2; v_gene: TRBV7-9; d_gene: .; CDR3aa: CASSDVFRFGGYTF; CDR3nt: TGTGCCAGCAGCGACGTGTTCCGGTTTGGGGGCTACACCTTC
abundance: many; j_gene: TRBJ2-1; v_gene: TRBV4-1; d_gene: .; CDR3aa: CASSQDRSAYNEQFF; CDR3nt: TGCGCCAGCAGCCAAGACCGGTCCGCCTACAATGAGCAGTTCTTC
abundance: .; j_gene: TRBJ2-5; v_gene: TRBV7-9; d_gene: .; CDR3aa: CASSSLAGDWETQYF; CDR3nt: TGTGCCAGCAGCTCACTCGCAGGGGATTGGGAGACCCAGTACTTC
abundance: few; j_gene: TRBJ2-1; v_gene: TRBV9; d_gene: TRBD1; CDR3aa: CASSITGTGANEQFF; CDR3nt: TGTGCCAGCAGTATCACCGGGACAGGGGCCAATGAGCAGTTCTTC